Below are 10 T cell receptor beta chains sequenced from a single sample in a study of blood T cell repertoires in COVID-19. Assay: immunoSEQ multiplex PCR; the TCRdb copy retains only in-frame clones and omits some. The sample records a few hundred thousand clones, over 80% being singletons. The material sequenced was peripheral blood. The receptors were gathered from a man in his thirties or forties who had recovered from COVID-19.

The chain recombines TRBV11-2 with TRBJ2-5; 8 bases map to TRBD2. The V and J ends lost 1 base and 4 bases, in that order; junction bases with no gene match: 2. This CDR3 region has 14 residues. Germline V gene data show CDR1 as SGHAT and CDR2 as FQNNGV. CDR3: CASSLVGGGETQYF. As DNA, the CDR3 is TGTGCCAGCAGCTTAGTCGGGGGGGGAGAGACCCAGTACTTC. Supplemented by reference TRBV11-2 and TRBJ2-5, the full variable domain reads EAGVAQSPRYKIIEKRQSVAFWCNPISGHATLYWYQQILGQGPKLLIQFQNNGVVDDSQLPKDRFSAERLKGVDSTLKIQPAKLEDSAVYLCASSLVGGGETQYFGPGTRLLVL.

In regard to this clone: One end of the junction fails to match germline, which may point to a read error. V and J are TRBV10-3 and TRBJ1-1; TRBD1 matches 7 bases. CDR3 length equals 13 residues. CDR1 and CDR2 from the germline V gene are ENHRY and SYGVKD. CDR3 residues: CAISELTGRGLAF. In DNA form, the CDR3 reads TGTGCCATCAGTGAGCTGACAGGGCGAGGGCTTGCCTTT.

The V call is TRBV27, the J call TRBJ2-7, with D maybe TRBD1 (6 bases). Germline V gene data show CDR1 as MNHEY and CDR2 as SMNVEV (reference sequence). This CDR3 region has 13 residues. Trimming removed 4 bases at V and 7 bases at J, with 14 bases between. Here the CDR3 DNA reads TGTGCCAGCAGTTGGGGCAGGGGCTTTGAGCAGTACTTC. Protein sequence: CASSWGRGFEQYF.

This chain uses TRBV5-5 with TRBJ2-5, with D unresolved. Germline assignment: CDR1 SGHKS and CDR2 YYEKEE (reference sequence). The CDR3 loop spans 14 amino acids. Trimming took 4 bases from V and 2 from J, leaving 12 bases between them. The DNA for the CDR3 is TGTGCCAGCAGCATCCTAGATTTTCAAGAGACCCAGTACTTC. It codes for CASSILDFQETQYF.

The chain recombines TRBV3-1 (or the pseudogene TRBV3-2) with TRBJ1-4, with TRBD1 as a possible D gene (5 bases). V lost 0 bases, J lost 8 bases, and 16 bases lay in between. The CDR3 spans 16 residues. CDR1 is LGHDT, CDR2 YNNKEL, per germline (reference sequence). This CDR3 reads CASSQDLPRGVEKLFF. Written as DNA, the CDR3 is TGTGCCAGCAGCCAAGACCTGCCTCGGGGGGTAGAAAAACTGTTTTTT.

This clone was detected once. The chain has TRBV2 and TRBJ2-5; D call uncertain. Trimming cost V 3 bases and J 2 bases, with 4 bases left between them. Germline CDR1 SNHLY, CDR2 FYNNEI. The CDR3 loop spans 12 amino acids. This CDR3 reads CASSDLQETQYF. The DNA of the CDR3 is TGTGCCAGCAGTGACTTACAAGAGACCCAGTACTTC. Full variable domain (rest looked up from reference TRBV2 and TRBJ2-5): EPEVTQTPSHQVTQMGQEVILRCVPISNHLYFYWYRQILGQKVEFLVSFYNNEISEKSEIFDDQFSVERPDGSNFTLKIRSTKLEDSAMYFCASSDLQETQYFGPGTRLLVL.

The rearrangement links TRBV19 to TRBJ2-7; the match to TRBD1 covers 7 bases. CDR3 length: 13 amino acids. V shed 9 bases, J shed 7 bases, and the junction held 12 bases outside the gene matches. The germline CDR1 and CDR2 sequences are LNHDA and SQIVND (reference sequence). The CDR3 coding sequence is TGTGCCAGAAGGGACAGACAAATAGAAGAGCAGTACTTC. Protein: CARRDRQIEEQYF.

The V gene is TRBV9, the J gene TRBJ2-3; 9 positions agree with TRBD2. V lost 7 bases, J lost 5 bases, and 14 bases stayed unmatched. This CDR3 contains 16 residues. Germline CDR1 reads SGDLS; CDR2 reads YYNGEE. The CDR3: CASSPWARGGGDTQYF. As DNA, the CDR3 is TGTGCCAGCTCCCCCTGGGCGCGGGGGGGAGGAGATACGCAGTATTTT.

The chain combines TRBV3-1 (or the pseudogene TRBV3-2) with TRBJ1-1; maybe TRBD1 (5 bases). V was pared by 1 base and J by 8 bases, with 8 bases between. This CDR3 has 12 residues. Germline V lookup: CDR1 LGHDT, CDR2 YNNKEL (reference sequence). CDR3 sequence (DNA): TGTGCCAGCAGCCAAGTGGGGGGGGAAGCTTTCTTT. It is translated as CASSQVGGEAFF.

J is TRBJ2-5 and V is TRBV7-8; 7 bases match TRBD1. The junction had 6 bases not matched to a gene; V was cut back by 5 bases and J by 6 bases. The CDR3 length is 13 residues. CDR1 and CDR2 (germline): SGHVS, FQNEAQ. The CDR3 spells CASSTRQGKTQYF. As DNA, the CDR3 is TGTGCCAGCAGCACGCGACAGGGAAAGACCCAGTACTTC.